This T cell receptor (beta chain) was sequenced during a study of beta chain features in type 1 diabetes. Overall study results and limits: The question left open here concerned HLA type influencing TCRB rearrangement. For type 1 diabetes patients, VDJ junctions showed fewer insertions and more deletions. Shorter TCRB CDR3s, moderately but significantly so, marked every one of the four CD4+ subsets in Type 1 diabetes patients.

Germline-derived CDR1 and CDR2 are SQVTM and ANQGSEA. Losses at the gene ends were 6 bases for V and 3 bases for J; bases not matched to a gene: 5. CDR3 length: 14 amino acids. Expressed TCRB transcripts got sequenced, as all isolated RNA was reverse transcribed. Profiling relied on immunoSEQ multiplex PCR, and the TCRdb table lists in-frame clones only, not all of them. The repertoire consists of about 230,000 clones, with 15% to 20% occurring once and the leading ten covering less than 0.09%. On average, the one heparinised blood draw given by each donor was approximately 100 mL. Populations isolated by sorting all had purity greater than 95%. This clone appeared a few times. Its antigen is unknown.

The specimen sequenced was naive CD4+ T cells from blood. V is TRBV29-1 and J is TRBJ2-1, with TRBD1 identical over 10 bases. The sequence was collected from a man aged 30 to 39 with type 1 diabetes. CDR3 in amino acids: CSVSRDRGYNEQFF. The CDR3 DNA reads TGCAGCGTCAGCCGGGACAGGGGCTACAATGAGCAGTTCTTC.